This is a list of T cell receptor beta chains from one sample in a study of CD8 T cells in Susac syndrome. TCRdb re-called the immunoSEQ multiplex PCR reads with MiXCR, one entry per CDR3 protein. The sample includes 350,000 to 550,000 distinct CDR3 sequences, approximately 85% of them seen just once. Sequenced sample: CD8+ T cells from PBMCs. The receptors were sampled from a human donor with multiple sclerosis. The CDR3 runs from the conserved cysteine through the conserved F or W. D genes are given only for firm matches. The size of a clone is reported for some rows only, either as once, few or many, or as a class for expanded clones.

j_call d_call v_call clone_size cdr3_nt cdr3_aa
TRBJ2-5 . TRBV9 . TGTGCCAGCAGCGTAGGTCCAGGGCAAGAGACCCAGTACTTC CASSVGPGQETQYF
TRBJ1-5 . TRBV6-1 few TGTGCCAGCAGCCCCAATAGCAATCAGCCCCAGCATTTT CASSPNSNQPQHF
TRBJ2-7 . TRBV6-1 . TGTGCCAGCAGTGAAGATCGGGTCGGGGAGGCAGGATTCTCCTACGAGCAGTACTTC CASSEDRVGEAGFSYEQYF
TRBJ2-2 TRBD2 TRBV6-5 . TGTGCCAGCAGTTACTCGCCGGGAGGCACCGGGGAGCTGTTTTTT CASSYSPGGTGELFF
TRBJ2-7 . TRBV30 . TGTGCCTGGAGTTTAGGGGTCGGTTCCTACGAGCAGTACTTC CAWSLGVGSYEQYF
TRBJ2-1 . TRBV15 . TGTGCCACCAGCAAGGGACACCGTCTCTCCTACAATGAGCAGTTCTTC CATSKGHRLSYNEQFF
TRBJ2-7 . TRBV29-1 . TGCAGCGTTGAAAGTGAGAGGACCCCTCGGGAGCAGTACTTC CSVESERTPREQYF
TRBJ2-1 TRBD1 TRBV11-3 once TGTGCCAGCAGCCCTCCCCGACAGGGGTCCTACAATGAGCAGTTCTTC CASSPPRQGSYNEQFF
TRBJ1-1 TRBD1 TRBV6-5 . TGTGCCAGCAGTTACTCGATACAGGGGAAGGTCAGCACTGAAGCTTTCTTT CASSYSIQGKVSTEAFF
TRBJ2-1 TRBD1 TRBV20-1 . TGCAGTGCTACTCCACAGGGGGTCTACAATGAGCAGTTCTTC CSATPQGVYNEQFF
TRBJ2-1 . TRBV13 . TGTGCCAGCAGCCCCGTAGGGGGGGGCCAGAGGAATGAGCAGTTCTTC CASSPVGGGQRNEQFF
TRBJ2-5 TRBD2 TRBV6-5 . TGTGCCAGCAGTTACTCATTAGCGGGAGGGCCCCAAGAGACCCAGTACTTC CASSYSLAGGPQETQYF
TRBJ1-1 . TRBV27 few TGTGCCAGCAGTGGCGGCACAGTGACTGAAGCTTTCTTT CASSGGTVTEAFF
TRBJ2-2 . TRBV27 . TGTGCCAGCAGTAGCAGTGGGGGTTCGGCCGGGGAGCTGTTTTTT CASSSSGGSAGELFF
TRBJ1-5 . TRBV28 . TGTGCCAGCAGTTTATTAAGTCGGGATCAGCCCCAGCATTTT CASSLLSRDQPQHF
TRBJ2-1 . TRBV6-5 . TGTGCCAGCAGTTACTCTACTGGGGGCAATGAGCAGTTCTTC CASSYSTGGNEQFF
TRBJ1-2 . TRBV6-1 few TGTGCCAGCAGTAGTAACTATGGCTACACCTTC CASSSNYGYTF